Each of the 5 T cell receptor beta chains below was sequenced from the same sample in a study of blood T cell repertoires in COVID-19. Generated by immunoSEQ multiplex PCR, the TCRdb table keeps only in-frame clones and is missing some. The repertoire holds 55,000 to 65,000 clones, with more than 65% as singletons. Sequenced sample: peripheral blood. These receptors originate from an older woman with acute or convalescent COVID-19.

The V gene is TRBV5-6, the J gene TRBJ1-4; TRBD1 is a possible D gene (5 bases). V was shortened by 4 bases and J by 8 bases, with 18 bases between the two germline ends. Germline V gene lookup returns CDR1 SGHDT and CDR2 YYEEEE. CDR3 length: 15 amino acids. CDR3 sequence: CASSSGPARGEKLFF. The CDR3 DNA sequence: TGTGCCAGCAGCAGCGGACCGGCCCGGGGGGAAAAACTGTTTTTT.

This chain connects TRBV11-2 to TRBJ1-1; D remains unclear. The CDR3 totals 11 residues. CDR1 SGHAT and CDR2 FQNNGV come from the germline V gene. V lost 4 bases and J 10 bases, leaving 10 bases between the germline ends. The CDR3 sequence: CASSSFGAAFF. For the CDR3, the DNA is TGTGCCAGCAGCTCTTTCGGTGCAGCTTTCTTT. The complete variable domain, with remaining parts taken from reference TRBV11-2 and TRBJ1-1, reads EAGVAQSPRYKIIEKRQSVAFWCNPISGHATLYWYQQILGQGPKLLIQFQNNGVVDDSQLPKDRFSAERLKGVDSTLKIQPAKLEDSAVYLCASSSFGAAFFGQGTRLTVV.

This clone was picked up a small number of times. The chain uses TRBV5-1 and TRBJ1-1; D unclear. The CDR3 loop spans 16 amino acids. The V gene lost 0 bases and the J gene lost 0 bases, with 12 bases spanning the gap. Germline-derived CDR1 and CDR2 are SGHRS and YFSETQ. CDR3 residues: CASSLVASSMNTEAFF. The CDR3 DNA reads as TGCGCCAGCAGCTTGGTCGCCAGTTCCATGAACACTGAAGCTTTCTTT.

This rearrangement joins TRBV30 to TRBJ1-6, with D perhaps TRBD1 (5 bases). Per germline, CDR1 GTSNPN and CDR2 SVGIG (reference sequence). Trimming took off 4 bases at V and 7 bases at J, with 11 bases between the two ends. The length of the CDR3 is 13 residues. CDR3 amino acids: CAWTEQGNSPLHF. CDR3 in DNA: TGTGCCTGGACGGAGCAGGGCAATTCACCCCTCCACTTT. Using reference TRBV30 and TRBJ1-6 for the parts outside the CDR3, the full variable domain is SQTIHQWPATLVQPVGSPLSLECTVEGTSNPNLYWYRQAAGRGLQLLFYSVGIGQISSEVPQNLSASRPQDRQFILSSKKLLLSDSGFYLCAWTEQGNSPLHFGNGTRLTVT.

The chain couples TRBV9 to TRBJ2-4, with 8 bases fitting TRBD1. CDR3 length equals 14 residues. V trimming: 3 bases; J trimming: 7 bases; junction bases outside the gene matches: 6. CDR1 SGDLS and CDR2 YYNGEE come from the germline V gene. CDR3 coding DNA: TGTGCCAGCAGCGGGACAGGGTGGGACAACATTCAGTACTTC. Its translation is CASSGTGWDNIQYF.